This TCR beta chain stems from a study of shared clonotypes between healthy human individuals. The study, taken as a whole, reports: Richness estimates generally favored naive over memory subsets. The genetic and exposure-history diversity represented was limited by few donors. Shared clonotypes across all four donors exceeded non-shared ones in generation probability.

Naive CD8 cells comprised CD45RO-negative, CCR7-positively selected cells, excluding terminally differentiated effector memory CD45RA+ cells. All of the donors resided in Nashville, Tennessee, and each was a Caucasian adult. As to this clone: The antigen is not known.

The protocol was immunoSEQ multiplex PCR, while the TCRdb copy is restricted to in-frame clones and leaves out a portion. The repertoire holds more than 2 million clones, with 93% as singletons. The germline V and J ends were trimmed by 2 bases and 4 bases, with 8 bases remaining between them. Germline V lookup: CDR1 LNHDA, CDR2 SQIVND (reference sequence). The CDR3 covers 13 residues. The V call is TRBV19, the J call TRBJ2-5; D may be TRBD1 or TRBD2 (5 bases each). The sequencing sample was made of naive CD8+ T cells from PBMCs. This sequence was found in a man aged 18 to 30 in good health. Some clones in this sample may be carry-over from other donors' samples. DNA of the CDR3: TGTGCCAGTAGTATATGGGGGTCAGAGACCCAGTACTTC. Translating it yields CASSIWGSETQYF.